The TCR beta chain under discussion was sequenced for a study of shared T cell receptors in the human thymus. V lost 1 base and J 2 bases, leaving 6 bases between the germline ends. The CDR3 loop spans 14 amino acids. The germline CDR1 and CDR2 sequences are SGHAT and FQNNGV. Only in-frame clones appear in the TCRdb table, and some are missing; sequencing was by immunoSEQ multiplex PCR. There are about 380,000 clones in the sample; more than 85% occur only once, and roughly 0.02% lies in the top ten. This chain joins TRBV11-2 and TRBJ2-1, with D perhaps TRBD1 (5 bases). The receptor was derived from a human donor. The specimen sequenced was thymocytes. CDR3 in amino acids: CASSLGGAYNEQFF. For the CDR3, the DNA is TGTGCCAGCAGCTTAGGGGGCGCCTACAATGAGCAGTTCTTC.